This TCR beta chain derives from a study of T cell responses to AZD1222 COVID-19 vaccine. Regarding the study as a whole: Clonal diversity may have been underestimated in mostly white British donors. Only after the peak T cell response were repertoires sampled. Vaccine-associated CD4 TCRs spanned spike, dominant at 160-218 and 743-854. Spike-specific TCR breadth and depth rose after two AZD1222 doses.

Details on this clone: The antigen is not known.

Some clones are missing from TCRdb's copy, which holds only in-frame ones; the method was immunoSEQ multiplex PCR. The profile covers fewer than 200,000 clones, with approximately 86% appearing a single time and less than 0.55% taken by the ten largest. Germline V gene data show CDR1 as MNHEY and CDR2 as SVGAGI. The CDR3 totals 11 residues. Trimming left V 4 bases short and J 14 bases short, with 13 bases between. The receptor was isolated from an adult in good health. The sequenced sample was peripheral blood, obtained on day 0 of AZD1222 vaccination. V is TRBV6-5 and J is TRBJ2-3; D unresolved. The CDR3 bases are TGTGCCAGCAGTTTCGACCTTAGACCGTATTTT. Translating gives CASSFDLRPYF.